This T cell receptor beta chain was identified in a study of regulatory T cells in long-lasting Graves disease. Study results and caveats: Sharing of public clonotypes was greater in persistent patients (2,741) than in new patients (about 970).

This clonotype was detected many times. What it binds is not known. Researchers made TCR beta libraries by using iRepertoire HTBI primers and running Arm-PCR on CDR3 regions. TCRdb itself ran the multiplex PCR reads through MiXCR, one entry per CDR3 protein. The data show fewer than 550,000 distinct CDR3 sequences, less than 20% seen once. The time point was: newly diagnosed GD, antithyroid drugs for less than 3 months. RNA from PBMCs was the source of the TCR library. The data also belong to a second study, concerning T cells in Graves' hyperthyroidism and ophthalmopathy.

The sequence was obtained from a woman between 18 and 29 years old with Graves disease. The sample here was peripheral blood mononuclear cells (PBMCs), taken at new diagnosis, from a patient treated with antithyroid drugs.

The CDR3 sequence is CASLLAGEWDTQYF. As DNA, the CDR3 is TGTGCCAGCCTTTTAGCGGGAGAATGGGATACGCAGTATTTT. V is TRBV12-3 or TRBV12-4 and J is TRBJ2-3; the match to TRBD2 covers 9 bases. CDR3 length equals 14 residues. The ends lost 8 bases at V and 6 bases at J; junction bases unmatched: 9.